The 21 T cell receptor beta chains below come from one sample, sequenced in a study of CD8 T cells in Susac syndrome (dated by TCRdb to between 2018 and 2021). Receptor libraries were prepared by the immunoSEQ multiplex PCR assay. RNA was extracted using the RNeasy kit, and roughly 0.45 to 1 microgram was reverse transcribed with random hexamers. TCRdb ran its own pipeline on the public reads, namely fastp trimming at Q25 and MiXCR clone calling, and kept in-frame beta chains. Records with the same CDR3 protein are collapsed into one entry carrying the most frequent genes and DNA. In all, the sample holds about 150,000 distinct CDR3 sequences, and about 94% of those were seen once. The biggest ten clones account for 0.065% to 0.095% of the sample. The sequenced material came from CD4+ T cells from PBMCs. Source of these receptors: a human donor with Susac syndrome.

The rearrangement uses TRBV28 and TRBJ2-7; tentatively, D is TRBD1 (5 bases). Per the germline V gene, CDR1 is MDHEN and CDR2 is SYDVKM. This CDR3 has 15 residues. V shed 6 bases and J shed 2 bases, with 17 bases lying between them. The CDR3, as DNA: TGTGCCAGCAGCGAATGGACAAGGTCGACCTACGAGCAGTACTTC. Protein sequence: CASSEWTRSTYEQYF.

The chain combines TRBV5-6 with TRBJ2-7, with D perhaps TRBD1 (5 bases). The CDR3 runs 14 residues. V lost 0 bases, J lost 5 bases, and 12 bases lay in between. Looked up from germline, CDR1 is SGHDT and CDR2 is YYEEEE. The CDR3 here is CASSLGAGLNEQYF. The CDR3, as DNA: TGTGCCAGCAGCTTGGGGGCAGGGTTGAACGAGCAGTACTTC.

V usage is TRBV20-1 and J usage is TRBJ2-5; 9 bases line up with TRBD1. The CDR3 sequence is 15 residues long. Trimming cost V 5 bases and J 3 bases; bases outside gene matches: 10. The germline V gene encodes CDR1 DFQATT and CDR2 SNEGSKA (reference sequence). CDR3 sequence (DNA): TGCAGTGCTCCCCGGCCGGACAGGGGAGAAGAGACCCAGTACTTC. Its protein product is CSAPRPDRGEETQYF.

The chain couples TRBV29-1 to TRBJ1-1; weak D call: TRBD1 (6 bases). This CDR3 region has 16 residues. Between the trimmed V and J ends, which lost 7 bases and 0 bases, there was a span of 21 bases. Germline CDR1 SQVTM, CDR2 ANQGSEA. The CDR3 spells CSANTNTGQMNTEAFF. Written as DNA, the CDR3 is TGCAGCGCCAACACCAACACGGGACAAATGAACACTGAAGCTTTCTTT.

This clonotype was counted a single time. V usage is TRBV7-3 and J usage is TRBJ2-1; unclear D gene. V shed 3 bases and J shed 9 bases, with 9 bases lying between them. There are 12 residues in the CDR3. Germline-derived CDR1 and CDR2 are SGHTA and FQGTGA. Here the CDR3 reads CASSFRDGEQFF. CDR3 nucleotides: TGTGCCAGCAGCTTTCGCGATGGTGAGCAGTTCTTC.

The chain joins TRBV7-2 to TRBJ1-2; D possibly corresponds to TRBD1 (5 bases). V lost 2 bases and J 7 bases, leaving 17 bases between the germline ends. The germline gives CDR1 SGHTA, CDR2 FQGNSA. The length of the CDR3 is 15 residues. The CDR3 is CASSLRTRAESGYTF. CDR3 DNA sequence: TGTGCCAGCAGCTTAAGAACCAGGGCGGAGAGTGGCTACACCTTC.

This chain joins TRBV11-2 and TRBJ2-3; D gene ambiguous. Germline CDR1 SGHAT, CDR2 FQNNGV. The CDR3 is 14 residues long. The ends were cut back, 8 bases at V and 3 bases at J, with 15 bases in the middle. CDR3 in DNA: TGTGCCAGCGCCTGGCGGTCTGAGACAGATACGCAGTATTTT. Protein: CASAWRSETDTQYF.

J is TRBJ1-2 and V is TRBV25-1; possible D gene TRBD1, 5 bases. V shed 3 bases and J shed 8 bases, with 19 bases lying between them. The V gene's germline CDR1 is MGHDK and CDR2 SYGVNS. The CDR3 has 15 residues. The CDR3: CASSDTLAVWGGYTF. The CDR3 DNA reads as TGTGCCAGCAGTGACACACTCGCCGTGTGGGGGGGCTACACCTTC.

This chain joins TRBV7-8 and TRBJ1-1; D remains ambiguous. The CDR3 contains 13 residues. Germline V gene lookup returns CDR1 SGHVS and CDR2 FQNEAQ. Deletions cut 5 bases from V and 8 bases from J, with 15 bases between. DNA for the CDR3: TGTGCCAGCAGCCCTGTAGGGTTGCGGGAAGCTTTCTTT. This codes for CASSPVGLREAFF.

The V call is TRBV27, the J call TRBJ1-2; TRBD1 agrees at 10 bases. With 6 bases clipped from V and 2 bases from J, the junction kept 6 bases outside the gene matches. Germline V gives CDR1 MNHEY, CDR2 SMNVEV (reference sequence). There are 15 residues in the CDR3. The DNA of the CDR3 is TGTGCCAGCAGAGTATCGACAGGGGGCAACTATGGCTACACCTTC. Residues: CASRVSTGGNYGYTF.

The chain combines TRBV20-1 with TRBJ1-1, with 9 bases lining up with TRBD1. The CDR3 extends over 13 amino acids. The V gene end was trimmed by 6 bases and the J gene end by 3 bases; junction bases not matched to a gene: 5. Germline values: CDR1 DFQATT, CDR2 SNEGSKA (reference sequence). In DNA, the CDR3 is TGCAGTGCAGGGACAGGGCAACACACTGAAGCTTTCTTT. This sequence encodes CSAGTGQHTEAFF.

The chain links TRBV18 to TRBJ1-1; 7 bases map to TRBD1. Germline V lookup: CDR1 KGHSH, CDR2 LQKENI. V shed 5 bases, J shed 5 bases, and the junction held 11 bases outside the gene matches. CDR3 size: 15 residues. The CDR3 region has the DNA TGTGCCAGCTCAGGAGGGGGCCCGAGAGAAACTGAAGCTTTCTTT. It codes for CASSGGGPRETEAFF.

The V call is TRBV13, the J call TRBJ2-5; the D is unclear. The ends were cut back, 3 bases at V and 5 bases at J, with 13 bases in the middle. The CDR3 sequence is 14 residues long. Looked up from germline, CDR1 is PRHDT and CDR2 is FYEKMQ (reference sequence). CDR3 coding DNA: TGTGCCAGCAGCTTGGACCCTACCGGGGAGACCCAGTACTTC. It specifies CASSLDPTGETQYF.

The CDR3 protein is CASSVGIGQNQETQYF. As DNA, the CDR3 is TGTGCCAGCAGCGTAGGAATCGGACAGAACCAAGAGACCCAGTACTTC. This chain joins TRBV9 and TRBJ2-5, with D possibly being TRBD1 (6 bases). The germline V and J ends were trimmed by 0 bases and 0 bases, with 12 bases remaining between them. CDR1 and CDR2 from the germline V gene are SGDLS and YYNGEE. The CDR3 length is 16 residues.

CDR3 DNA sequence: TGTGCCAGCAGTGGGCTGACAGGGATCCTTGGGGGTGAGACCCAGTACTTC. Encoded protein: CASSGLTGILGGETQYF. V gene TRBV2 combines with J gene TRBJ2-5; 7 nucleotides match TRBD1. The germline V gene has CDR1 SNHLY and CDR2 FYNNEI. V lost 4 bases to trimming and J lost 5 bases; unmatched junction nucleotides: 16. CDR3 length equals 17 residues.

This sequence joins TRBV4-1 and TRBJ1-4; D uncertain. CDR3 length: 13 amino acids. With 1 base removed from V and 8 bases from J, the gap between germline ends came to 8 bases. Germline V gene lookup returns CDR1 MGHRA and CDR2 YSYEKL. DNA for the CDR3: TGCGCCAGCAGCCAAGTGGAGGGAGAAAAACTGTTTTTT. Encoded protein: CASSQVEGEKLFF.

The rearrangement links TRBV28 to TRBJ2-5; no clear D gene. Between the trimmed V and J ends, which lost 5 bases and 1 base, there was a span of 20 bases. This CDR3 is 17 amino acids long. CDR1 is MDHEN and CDR2 is SYDVKM in the germline V gene. CDR3 nucleotide sequence: TGTGCCAGCAGTCCCTTTCCGGGCGCAGGACCCCAAGAGACCCAGTACTTC. Encoded protein: CASSPFPGAGPQETQYF.

CDR3 sequence reads: CASSPGTGDYGYTF. CDR3 bases: TGTGCCAGCTCACCAGGGACAGGAGACTATGGCTACACCTTC. The chain combines TRBV18 with TRBJ1-2, with 8 bases lining up with TRBD1. The CDR3 contains 14 residues. Per the germline V gene, CDR1 is KGHSH and CDR2 is LQKENI. V shed 2 bases, J shed 3 bases, and the junction held 2 bases outside the gene matches.

This rearrangement joins TRBV7-2 to TRBJ2-1, with 14 bases that match TRBD2. After removal of 5 bases from V and 8 bases from J, the junction contained 8 bases not matched to a gene. The V gene's germline CDR1 is SGHTA and CDR2 FQGNSA. There are 16 residues in the CDR3. The CDR3 reads CASSRTSGGTPHEQFF. The CDR3 DNA sequence: TGTGCCAGCAGCCGGACTAGCGGGGGGACCCCCCATGAGCAGTTCTTC.

The chain recombines TRBV6-2 or TRBV6-3 with TRBJ2-1, with D maybe TRBD2 (6 bases). The ends were cut back, 7 bases at V and 7 bases at J, with 17 bases in the middle. Germline CDR1 reads MNHEY; CDR2 reads SVGEGT. The CDR3 loop spans 14 amino acids. The CDR3, as DNA: TGTGCCAGCACCCCGACTAGTAGTAGGAATGAGCAGTTCTTC. This gives the protein CASTPTSSRNEQFF.

This clonotype came up once. This chain joins TRBV25-1 and TRBJ2-3, with D possibly matching TRBD2 (7 bases). CDR3 size: 16 residues. With 4 bases removed from V and 2 bases from J, the gap between germline ends came to 16 bases. CDR1 and CDR2 from the germline V gene are MGHDK and SYGVNS. The CDR3 region has the DNA TGTGCCAGCAGTGCGTCGAGGGGGGGTCTCACAGATACGCAGTATTTT. As protein: CASSASRGGLTDTQYF.